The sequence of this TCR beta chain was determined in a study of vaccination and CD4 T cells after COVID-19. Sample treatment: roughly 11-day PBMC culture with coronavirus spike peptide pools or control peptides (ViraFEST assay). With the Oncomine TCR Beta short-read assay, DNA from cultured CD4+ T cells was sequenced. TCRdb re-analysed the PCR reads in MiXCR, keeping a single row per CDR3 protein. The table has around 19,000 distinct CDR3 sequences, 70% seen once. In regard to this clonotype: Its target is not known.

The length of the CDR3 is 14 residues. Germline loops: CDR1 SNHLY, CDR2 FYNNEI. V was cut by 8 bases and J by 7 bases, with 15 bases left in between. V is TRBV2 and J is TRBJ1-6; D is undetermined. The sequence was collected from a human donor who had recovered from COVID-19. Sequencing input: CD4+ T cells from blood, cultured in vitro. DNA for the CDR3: TGTGCCAGCGGGGTCCTTGGGAGGAATTCACCCCTCCACTTT. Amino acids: CASGVLGRNSPLHF.